Here is one T cell receptor beta chain with its context. Its target is not known. The CDR3 extends over 15 amino acids. With 3 bases clipped from V and 2 bases from J, the junction kept 6 bases outside the gene matches. Germline V gene sequence: CDR1 SGHRS, CDR2 YFSETQ. The data stem from a study of cytomegalovirus exposure and HLA in healthy donors. Study-wide results and limits: According to the study, 150 to 200 TCR beta chains were cytomegalovirus-associated.

Libraries were prepared by immunoSEQ multiplex PCR; TCRdb keeps only in-frame clonotypes and omits some of them. This sample has approximately 170,000 clones, with 91% found just once. The donors were part of the validation cohort, which consisted of some 120 subjects and was separate from the first cohort of under 850 subjects. The material sequenced was PBMCs. V gene TRBV5-1 combines with J gene TRBJ2-7, with TRBD1 matching over 9 bases. The source of this sequence is a woman between 18 and 30 years old in good health and CMV-seropositive. This CDR3 is CASSWGQGLAYEQYF. CDR3 sequence (DNA): TGCGCCAGCAGCTGGGGACAGGGTCTCGCCTACGAGCAGTACTTC.